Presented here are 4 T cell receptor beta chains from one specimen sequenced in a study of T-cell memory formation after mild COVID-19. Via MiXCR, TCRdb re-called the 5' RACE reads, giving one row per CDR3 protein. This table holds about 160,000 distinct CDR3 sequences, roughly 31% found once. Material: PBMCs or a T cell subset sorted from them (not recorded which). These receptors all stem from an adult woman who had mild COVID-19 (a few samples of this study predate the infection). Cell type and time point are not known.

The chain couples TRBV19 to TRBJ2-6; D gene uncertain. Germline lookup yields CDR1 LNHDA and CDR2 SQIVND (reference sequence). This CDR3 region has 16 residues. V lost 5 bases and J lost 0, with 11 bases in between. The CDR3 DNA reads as TGTGCCAGTAGTCCTGGCAGGTTCTCTGGGGCCAACGTCCTGACTTTC. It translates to CASSPGRFSGANVLTF.

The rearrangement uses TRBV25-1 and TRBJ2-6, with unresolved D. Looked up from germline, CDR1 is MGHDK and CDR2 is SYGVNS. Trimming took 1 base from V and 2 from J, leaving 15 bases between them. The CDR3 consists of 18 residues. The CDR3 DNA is TGTGCCAGCAGTGAATCCCAATCTCCCAGAGCTGGGGCCAACGTCCTGACTTTC. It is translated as CASSESQSPRAGANVLTF.

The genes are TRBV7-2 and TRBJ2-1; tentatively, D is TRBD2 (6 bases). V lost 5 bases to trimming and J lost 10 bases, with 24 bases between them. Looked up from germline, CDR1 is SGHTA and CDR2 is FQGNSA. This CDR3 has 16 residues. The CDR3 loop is CASSRTWEVGSWEQFF. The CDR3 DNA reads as TGTGCCAGCAGCCGGACGTGGGAGGTAGGGTCGTGGGAGCAGTTCTTC.

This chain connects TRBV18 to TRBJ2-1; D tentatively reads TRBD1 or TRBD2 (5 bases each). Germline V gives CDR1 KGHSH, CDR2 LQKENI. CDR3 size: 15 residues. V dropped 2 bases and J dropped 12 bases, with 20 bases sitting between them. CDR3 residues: CASSPAWGGRDVQFF. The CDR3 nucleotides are TGTGCCAGCTCACCAGCCTGGGGTGGAAGGGACGTGCAGTTCTTC.